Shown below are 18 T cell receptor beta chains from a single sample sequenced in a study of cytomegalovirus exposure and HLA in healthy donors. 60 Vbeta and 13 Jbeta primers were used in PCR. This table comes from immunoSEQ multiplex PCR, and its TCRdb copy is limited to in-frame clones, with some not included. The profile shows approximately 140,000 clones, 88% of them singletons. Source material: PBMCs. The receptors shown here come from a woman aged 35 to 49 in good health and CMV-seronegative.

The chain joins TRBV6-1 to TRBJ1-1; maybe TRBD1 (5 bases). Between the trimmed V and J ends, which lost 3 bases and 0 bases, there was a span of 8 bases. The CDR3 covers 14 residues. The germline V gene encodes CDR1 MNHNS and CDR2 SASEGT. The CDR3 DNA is TGTGCCAGCAGTGAGGGGGGGATGAACACTGAAGCTTTCTTT. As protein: CASSEGGMNTEAFF.

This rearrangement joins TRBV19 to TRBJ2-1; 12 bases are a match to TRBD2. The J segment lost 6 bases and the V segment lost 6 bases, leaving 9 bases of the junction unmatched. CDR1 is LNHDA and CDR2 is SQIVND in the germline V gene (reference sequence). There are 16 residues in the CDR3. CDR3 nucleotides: TGTGCCAGTAGCACACCTAGCGGGAGGGCGACCAATGAGCAGTTCTTC. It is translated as CASSTPSGRATNEQFF.

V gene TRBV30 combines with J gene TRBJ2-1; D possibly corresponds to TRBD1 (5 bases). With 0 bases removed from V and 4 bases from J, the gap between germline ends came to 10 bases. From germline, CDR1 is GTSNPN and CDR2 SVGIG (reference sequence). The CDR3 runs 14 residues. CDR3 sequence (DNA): TGTGCCTGGAGTGTCAGTGGGGCTTACAATGAGCAGTTCTTC. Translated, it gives CAWSVSGAYNEQFF.

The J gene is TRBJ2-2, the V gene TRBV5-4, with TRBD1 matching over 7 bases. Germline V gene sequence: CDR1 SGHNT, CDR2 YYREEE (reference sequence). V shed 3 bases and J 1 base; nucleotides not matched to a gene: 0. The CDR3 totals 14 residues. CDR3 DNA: TGTGCCAGCAGCTGGGACAGGAACACCGGGGAGCTGTTTTTT. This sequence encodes CASSWDRNTGELFF.

CDR3 region: CASSVHSSSSGNTIYF. The CDR3 DNA follows: TGTGCCAGCAGCGTACATAGTAGCAGCTCTGGAAACACCATATATTTT. The chain employs TRBV7-6 and TRBJ1-3; no firm D call. The CDR3 sequence is 16 residues long. Germline V gene lookup returns CDR1 SGHVS and CDR2 FNYEAQ. Trimming removed 5 bases from V and 0 bases from J, with 14 bases in between.

CDR3 region: CASSPSTGVDEAFF. CDR3 coding DNA: TGTGCCAGCTCACCATCGACAGGGGTGGATGAAGCTTTCTTT. This rearrangement joins TRBV18 to TRBJ1-1, with TRBD1 matching 8 bases. Germline values: CDR1 KGHSH, CDR2 LQKENI. The CDR3 has 14 amino acids. Losses at the gene ends were 2 bases for V and 7 bases for J; bases not matched to a gene: 6.

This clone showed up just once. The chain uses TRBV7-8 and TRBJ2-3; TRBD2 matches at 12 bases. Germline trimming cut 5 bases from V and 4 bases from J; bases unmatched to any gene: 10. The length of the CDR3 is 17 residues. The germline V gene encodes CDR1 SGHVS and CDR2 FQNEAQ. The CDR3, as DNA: TGTGCCAGCAGCCCGCTAGAGACTAGCGGGAGTTCAGATACGCAGTATTTT. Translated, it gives CASSPLETSGSSDTQYF. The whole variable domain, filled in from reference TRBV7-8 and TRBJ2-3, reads GAGVSQSPRYKVAKRGQDVALRCDPISGHVSLFWYQQALGQGPEFLTYFQNEAQLDKSGLPSDRFFAERPEGSVSTLKIQRTQQEDSAVYLCASSPLETSGSSDTQYFGPGTRLTVL.

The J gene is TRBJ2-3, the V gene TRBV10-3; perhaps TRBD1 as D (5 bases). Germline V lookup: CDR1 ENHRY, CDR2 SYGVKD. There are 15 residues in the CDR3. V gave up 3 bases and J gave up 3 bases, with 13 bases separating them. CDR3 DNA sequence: TGTGCCATCAGTGATCGGCAGGGTGGGACAGATACGCAGTATTTT. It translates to CAISDRQGGTDTQYF.

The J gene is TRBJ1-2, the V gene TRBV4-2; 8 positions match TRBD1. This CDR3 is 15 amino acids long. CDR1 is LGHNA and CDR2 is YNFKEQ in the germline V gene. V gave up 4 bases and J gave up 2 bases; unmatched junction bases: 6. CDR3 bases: TGTGCCAGCAGCCTAGGAGGACAGGGAAACTATGGCTACACCTTC. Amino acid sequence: CASSLGGQGNYGYTF.

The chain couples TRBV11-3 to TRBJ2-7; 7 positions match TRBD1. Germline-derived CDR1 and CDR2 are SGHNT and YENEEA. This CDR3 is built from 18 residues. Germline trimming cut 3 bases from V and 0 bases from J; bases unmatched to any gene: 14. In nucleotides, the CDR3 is TGTGCCAGCAGCTTGGTCCGCCTGGGACAGAACAGCTCCTACGAGCAGTACTTC. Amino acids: CASSLVRLGQNSSYEQYF.

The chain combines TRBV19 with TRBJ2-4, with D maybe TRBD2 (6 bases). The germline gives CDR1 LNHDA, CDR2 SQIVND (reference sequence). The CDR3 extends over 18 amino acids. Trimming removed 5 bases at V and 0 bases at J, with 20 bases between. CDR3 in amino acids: CASSYYRRGSLAKNIQYF. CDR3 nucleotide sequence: TGTGCCAGTAGTTATTATCGCCGGGGGTCACTAGCCAAAAACATTCAGTACTTC.

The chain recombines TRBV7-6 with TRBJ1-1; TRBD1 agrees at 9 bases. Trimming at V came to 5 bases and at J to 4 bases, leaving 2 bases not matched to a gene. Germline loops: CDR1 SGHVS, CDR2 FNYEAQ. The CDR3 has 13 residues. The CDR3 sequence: CASSQDRGTEAFF. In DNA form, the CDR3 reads TGTGCCAGCAGCCAGGACAGGGGCACTGAAGCTTTCTTT.

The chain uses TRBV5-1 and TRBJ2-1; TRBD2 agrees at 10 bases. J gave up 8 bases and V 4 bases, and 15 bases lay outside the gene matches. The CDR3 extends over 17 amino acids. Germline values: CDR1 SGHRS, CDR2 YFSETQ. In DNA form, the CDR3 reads TGCGCCAGCAGCCGACGTGGGGCTAGCGGGAGAGGGGATGAGCAGTTCTTC. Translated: CASSRRGASGRGDEQFF.

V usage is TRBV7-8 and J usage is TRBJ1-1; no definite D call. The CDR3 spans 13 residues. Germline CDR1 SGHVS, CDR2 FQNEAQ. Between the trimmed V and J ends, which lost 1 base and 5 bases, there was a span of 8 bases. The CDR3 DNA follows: TGTGCCAGCAGCTTAGTCAGGTCGACTGAAGCTTTCTTT. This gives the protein CASSLVRSTEAFF.

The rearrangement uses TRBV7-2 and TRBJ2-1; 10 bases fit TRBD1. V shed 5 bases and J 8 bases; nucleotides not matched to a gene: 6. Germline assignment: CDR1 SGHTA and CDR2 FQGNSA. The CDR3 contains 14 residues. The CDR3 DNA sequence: TGTGCCAGCAGCCGGGACAGGGGTAGCCATGAGCAGTTCTTC. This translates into CASSRDRGSHEQFF.

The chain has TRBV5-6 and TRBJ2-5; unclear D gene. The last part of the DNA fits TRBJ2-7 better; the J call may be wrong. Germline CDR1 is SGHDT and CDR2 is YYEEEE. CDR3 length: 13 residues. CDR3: CASSPPSLYEQYF. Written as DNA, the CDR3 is TGTGCCAGCAGCCCCCCATCTCTATACGAGCAGTACTTC.

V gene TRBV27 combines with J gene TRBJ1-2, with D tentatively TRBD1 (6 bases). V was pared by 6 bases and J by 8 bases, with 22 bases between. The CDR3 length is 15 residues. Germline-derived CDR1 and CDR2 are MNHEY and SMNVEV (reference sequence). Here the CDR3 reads CASSRPRTAFTGYTF. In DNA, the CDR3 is TGTGCCAGCAGCCGCCCAAGGACAGCCTTTACAGGCTACACCTTC.

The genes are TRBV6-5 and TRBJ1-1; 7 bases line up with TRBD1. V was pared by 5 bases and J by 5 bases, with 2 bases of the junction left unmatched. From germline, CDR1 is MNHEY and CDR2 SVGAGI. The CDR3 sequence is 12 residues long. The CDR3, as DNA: TGTGCCAGCAGTCGGGACAGAACTGAAGCTTTCTTT. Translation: CASSRDRTEAFF.